This T cell receptor beta chain was profiled in a study of cytomegalovirus exposure and HLA in healthy donors. Study conclusions and caveats: Later genetic work tied a missense DCLRE1C variant to beta-chain V and J trimming.

Germline-derived CDR1 and CDR2 are MNHNY and SVGAGI (reference sequence). Trimming stripped 8 bases from V and 1 base from J, with 11 bases between. The CDR3 covers 13 residues. Primers for the PCR totalled 60 Vbeta and 13 Jbeta. Some clones are missing from TCRdb's copy, which holds only in-frame ones; the method was immunoSEQ multiplex PCR. This sample yields about 160,000 clones, of which about 88% are seen a single time; under 2.5% belongs to the top ten. As for this clone: Antigen specificity is unknown.

The gene calls are TRBV6-6 and TRBJ1-2; D gene unclear. Sequencing was performed on PBMCs. The TCR comes from a woman aged 18-35 years in good health and CMV-seronegative. Here the CDR3 DNA reads TGTGCCAGCCAACCCGACAATAACTATGGCTACACCTTC. Protein sequence: CASQPDNNYGYTF.